This is a list of T cell receptor beta chains from one sample in a study of shared clonotypes between healthy human individuals. Sequenced by immunoSEQ multiplex PCR; TCRdb stores in-frame clones only, minus some. The sample has over a million clones, 78% seen once. The sample comprised memory CD4+ T cells from PBMCs. All receptors derive from a man between 18 and 29 years old in good health. Some clones in this sample may be carry-over from other donors' samples. Each CDR3 is given with its conserved first and last residue. A D gene is named only where the DNA matches it firmly. Only some rows state a clone size, as once, few, many or a class for expanded clones.

V: TRBV5-1; J: TRBJ2-7; size: -; D: -; CDR3: CASSPKVVGAGEQYF; DNA: TGCGCCAGCAGCCCTAAGGTCGTAGGGGCTGGGGAGCAGTACTTC
V: TRBV29-1; J: TRBJ2-3; size: few; D: -; CDR3: CSVDRRGTDTQYF; DNA: TGCAGCGTTGACCGGCGGGGCACAGATACGCAGTATTTT
V: TRBV7-9; J: TRBJ2-1; size: -; D: -; CDR3: CASSLTRVQGVSYNEQFF; DNA: TGTGCCAGCAGCTTAACTAGAGTCCAGGGAGTGTCCTACAATGAGCAGTTCTTC
V: TRBV4-3; J: TRBJ2-3; size: -; D: TRBD2; CDR3: CASSQVPGHNSGRITDTQYF; DNA: TGCGCCAGCAGCCAAGTGCCGGGACACAACAGCGGGAGGATCACAGATACGCAGTATTTT
V: TRBV9; J: TRBJ2-1; size: once; D: -; CDR3: CASSLRGSSYNEQFF; DNA: TGTGCCAGCAGCCTACGGGGTAGCTCCTACAATGAGCAGTTCTTC
V: TRBV7-2; J: TRBJ2-1; size: -; D: -; CDR3: CASSPIRSEQFF; DNA: TGTGCCAGCAGCCCAATTCGTAGTGAGCAGTTCTTC
V: TRBV7-7; J: TRBJ2-3; size: -; D: -; CDR3: CASSLEFASRDTQYF; DNA: TGTGCCAGCAGCTTAGAGTTCGCGTCTAGAGATACGCAGTATTTT
V: TRBV6-5; J: TRBJ2-7; size: -; D: -; CDR3: CASSYAAGPHEQYF; DNA: TGTGCCAGCAGTTACGCGGCGGGTCCCCACGAGCAGTACTTC
V: TRBV6-6; J: TRBJ2-1; size: -; D: -; CDR3: CASRTSGTSSYNEQFF; DNA: TGTGCCAGCAGAACTTCAGGGACCTCTTCCTACAATGAGCAGTTCTTC
V: TRBV7-6; J: TRBJ2-3; size: -; D: -; CDR3: CASSLVAAQGTDTQYF; DNA: TGTGCCAGCAGCTTAGTCGCGGCCCAAGGTACGGATACGCAGTATTTT
V: TRBV27; J: TRBJ1-2; size: many; D: -; CDR3: CASSYRGANYGYTF; DNA: TGTGCCAGCAGTTATAGGGGAGCTAACTATGGCTACACCTTC
V: TRBV7-9; J: TRBJ1-4; size: -; D: -; CDR3: CASSQTGSFNEKLFF; DNA: TGTGCCAGCAGCCAAACAGGGAGTTTTAATGAAAAACTGTTTTTT
V: TRBV29-1; J: TRBJ2-1; size: -; D: -; CDR3: CSVGQEGSYNEQFF; DNA: TGCAGCGTTGGCCAGGAGGGTTCCTACAATGAGCAGTTCTTC
V: TRBV14; J: TRBJ2-2; size: once; D: -; CDR3: CASSRQFLNTGELFF; DNA: TGTGCCAGCAGCCGACAGTTCTTGAACACCGGGGAGCTGTTTTTT
V: TRBV5-1; J: TRBJ2-7; size: -; D: -; CDR3: CASSLRQAFYEQYF; DNA: TGCGCCAGCAGCTTGAGACAGGCCTTCTACGAGCAGTACTTC
V: TRBV28; J: TRBJ1-5; size: once; D: TRBD1; CDR3: CASNIRGQETYPRQPQHF; DNA: TGTGCCAGCAACATTCGAGGACAGGAGACCTACCCGAGGCAGCCCCAGCATTTT
V: TRBV29-1; J: TRBJ2-1; size: -; D: -; CDR3: CSVETGSSFRNEQFF; DNA: TGCAGCGTTGAAACTGGGTCTAGTTTTCGCAATGAGCAGTTCTTC
V: TRBV7-8; J: TRBJ1-2; size: -; D: -; CDR3: CASSITGPRGYTF; DNA: TGTGCCAGCAGCATCACAGGTCCTCGCGGCTACACCTTC
V: TRBV27; J: TRBJ2-5; size: -; D: TRBD2; CDR3: CASSPRTSGSGTQYF; DNA: TGTGCCAGCAGTCCCCGGACTAGCGGGAGTGGGACCCAGTACTTC
V: TRBV5-4; J: TRBJ2-1; size: -; D: -; CDR3: CASSLGQSSYNEQFF; DNA: TGTGCCAGCAGCTTGGGTCAGAGCTCCTACAATGAGCAGTTCTTC
V: TRBV12-5; J: TRBJ2-3; size: -; D: TRBD2; CDR3: CASGLFSTSGISDTQYF; DNA: TGTGCTAGTGGTTTGTTCTCTACTAGCGGGATCTCGGATACGCAGTATTTT
V: TRBV11-1; J: TRBJ2-7; size: few; D: -; CDR3: CASSKEYEQYF; DNA: TGTGCCAGCAGCAAGGAATACGAGCAGTACTTC
V: TRBV6-1; J: TRBJ2-7; size: -; D: -; CDR3: CASSPDNSYEQYF; DNA: TGTGCCAGCAGCCCCGACAACTCCTACGAGCAGTACTTC
V: TRBV20-1; J: TRBJ1-1; size: -; D: -; CDR3: CSARDIAEAFF; DNA: TGCAGTGCTAGAGATATTGCTGAAGCTTTCTTT
V: TRBV27; J: TRBJ2-7; size: -; D: -; CDR3: CASSPFGGGSYEQYF; DNA: TGTGCCAGCAGTCCGTTCGGGGGCGGATCCTACGAGCAGTACTTC
V: TRBV2; J: TRBJ1-5; size: few; D: -; CDR3: CASKQTSNSNQPQHF; DNA: TGTGCCAGCAAACAAACAAGTAATAGCAATCAGCCCCAGCATTTT
V: TRBV11-2; J: TRBJ2-1; size: -; D: -; CDR3: CASSLERYQDNEQFF; DNA: TGTGCCAGCAGCTTAGAGAGGTATCAGGACAATGAGCAGTTCTTC
V: TRBV6-1; J: TRBJ1-3; size: many; D: -; CDR3: CASSVLYAGGPLSGNTIYF; DNA: TGTGCCAGCAGTGTACTATACGCAGGAGGCCCCCTCTCTGGAAACACCATATATTTT
V: TRBV7-2; J: TRBJ2-1; size: -; D: -; CDR3: CASSSTNEQFF; DNA: TGTGCCAGCAGCTCCACCAATGAGCAGTTCTTC
V: TRBV14; J: TRBJ1-1; size: few; D: -; CDR3: CASSQRRNTEAFF; DNA: TGTGCCAGCAGCCAAAGGAGGAACACTGAAGCTTTCTTT
V: TRBV4-3; J: TRBJ2-7; size: -; D: TRBD2; CDR3: CASSLSTSGSGEQYF; DNA: TGCGCCAGCAGCCTATCGACCAGCGGGAGTGGCGAGCAGTACTTC
V: TRBV18; J: TRBJ2-3; size: -; D: TRBD2; CDR3: CASSPILAGGGDTQYF; DNA: TGTGCCAGCTCTCCCATTCTAGCGGGAGGTGGAGATACGCAGTATTTT
V: TRBV10-1; J: TRBJ2-1; size: -; D: -; CDR3: CASSRSTGRDEQFF; DNA: TGCGCCAGCAGCAGATCTACAGGGCGCGATGAGCAGTTCTTC
V: TRBV30; J: TRBJ2-2; size: -; D: -; CDR3: CAWAQGETGELFF; DNA: TGTGCCTGGGCTCAAGGAGAAACCGGGGAGCTGTTTTTT
V: TRBV7-3; J: TRBJ1-2; size: few; D: -; CDR3: CASSTHYRDGYTF; DNA: TGTGCCAGCAGCACTCATTACAGGGATGGCTACACCTTC
V: TRBV5-1; J: TRBJ2-3; size: -; D: -; CDR3: CASSIRNPTDTQYF; DNA: TGCGCCAGCAGCATCCGCAACCCCACAGATACGCAGTATTTT
V: TRBV10-3; J: TRBJ2-1; size: once; D: TRBD2; CDR3: CAISERTSGRFYNEQFF; DNA: TGTGCCATCAGTGAACGGACTAGCGGGAGATTCTACAATGAGCAGTTCTTC
V: TRBV6-1; J: TRBJ1-2; size: -; D: -; CDR3: CASSDRSNGGYTF; DNA: TGTGCCAGCAGTGACCGATCGAATGGGGGCTACACCTTC
V: TRBV14; J: TRBJ2-2; size: -; D: -; CDR3: CASSQWVGPNTGELFF; DNA: TGTGCCAGCAGCCAATGGGTGGGACCGAACACCGGGGAGCTGTTTTTT
V: TRBV28; J: TRBJ2-7; size: -; D: TRBD2; CDR3: CASRNQGLADTSYEQYF; DNA: TGTGCCAGCAGAAACCAGGGACTAGCGGATACCTCCTACGAGCAGTACTTC
V: TRBV7-9; J: TRBJ1-1; size: many; D: -; CDR3: CASSSGHQNTEAFF; DNA: TGTGCCAGCAGCTCGGGTCACCAGAACACTGAAGCTTTCTTT
V: TRBV30; J: TRBJ2-5; size: -; D: TRBD2; CDR3: CAWDPGLAETQYF; DNA: TGTGCCTGGGACCCGGGACTAGCTGAGACCCAGTACTTC
V: TRBV4-3; J: TRBJ1-2; size: -; D: -; CDR3: CASSQDYRPNYGYTF; DNA: TGCGCCAGCAGCCAAGATTACCGTCCTAACTATGGCTACACCTTC
V: TRBV11-2; J: TRBJ2-3; size: -; D: TRBD2; CDR3: CASSAGLAGTQYF; DNA: TGTGCCAGCAGCGCCGGACTAGCGGGAACGCAGTATTTT
V: TRBV15; J: TRBJ1-1; size: -; D: -; CDR3: CATSLDLNTEAFF; DNA: TGTGCCACCAGCCTCGACTTGAACACTGAAGCTTTCTTT
V: TRBV2; J: TRBJ2-3; size: few; D: -; CDR3: CASSPRWGADTQYF; DNA: TGTGCCAGCAGCCCCAGGTGGGGTGCAGATACGCAGTATTTT
V: TRBV12-5; J: TRBJ2-7; size: -; D: -; CDR3: CARRGEQYF; DNA: TGTGCTAGAAGGGGAGAGCAGTACTTC
V: TRBV7-2; J: TRBJ2-5; size: -; D: -; CDR3: CATTRYQGGETQYF; DNA: TGTGCCACTACGAGGTACCAGGGCGGGGAGACCCAGTACTTC
V: TRBV30; J: TRBJ1-2; size: many; D: -; CDR3: CAWSYLTEDRFNYGYTF; DNA: TGTGCCTGGTCCTACCTAACAGAGGACAGATTTAACTATGGCTACACCTTC
V: TRBV2; J: TRBJ2-5; size: -; D: -; CDR3: CASNGGNNRQETQYF; DNA: TGTGCCAGCAACGGAGGGAATAACAGACAAGAGACCCAGTACTTC
V: TRBV29-1; J: TRBJ2-7; size: -; D: -; CDR3: CSGLGDSYEQYF; DNA: TGCAGCGGTTTGGGGGACTCCTACGAGCAGTACTTC